The 6 T cell receptor beta chains presented below share a single source sample, sequenced in a study of breast tumors, draining lymph nodes, adjacent tissues. Breast cancer patients provided tissue from their axillary draining lymph nodes. TCRdb independently ran MiXCR on the multiplex PCR reads; one entry per CDR3 protein. There are tens of thousands of distinct CDR3 sequences in the sample; roughly 30% occur only once, and 8.1% lies in the top ten. The sample consisted of axillary lymph node tissue. These TCRs come from a female donor with breast cancer. Some clones in this sample may be carry-over from other donors' samples.

This clonotype was counted many times. The chain employs TRBV7-2 and TRBJ2-7; D remains unclear. Trimming shortened V by 1 base and J by 1 base, and 8 bases separated the two germline ends. The CDR3 runs to 14 residues. CDR1 and CDR2 from the germline V gene are SGHTA and FQGNSA. The CDR3 is CASSLVPQSYEQYF. CDR3 nucleotides: TGTGCCAGCAGCTTAGTACCACAGTCCTACGAGCAGTACTTC.

This clonotype was found many times. V gene TRBV7-8 combines with J gene TRBJ2-7; unclear D gene. V was trimmed by 6 bases and J by 5 bases, leaving 8 bases between them. The length of the CDR3 is 11 residues. Germline assignment: CDR1 SGHVS and CDR2 FQNEAQ. The CDR3 protein is CASRTGNEQYF. CDR3 bases: TGTGCCAGCAGAACGGGCAACGAGCAGTACTTC.

This clonotype occurred many times. This chain connects TRBV27 to TRBJ2-7; TRBD2 is a possible D gene (5 bases). Germline V lookup: CDR1 MNHEY, CDR2 SMNVEV (reference sequence). CDR3 length: 14 residues. The germline V and J ends were trimmed by 8 bases and 2 bases, with 16 bases remaining between them. CDR3 in DNA: TGTGCCAGCCGGAACCCGGGATTAACCTACGAGCAGTACTTC. This encodes CASRNPGLTYEQYF.

This clonotype was seen repeatedly, ten times or more. The chain couples TRBV4-2 to TRBJ2-5; 13 nucleotides line up with TRBD2. This CDR3 contains 18 residues. J gave up 2 bases and V 4 bases, and 10 bases lay outside the gene matches. The germline CDR1 and CDR2 sequences are LGHNA and YNFKEQ. The CDR3 DNA reads as TGTGCCAGCAGCCCCGGGGCACTAGCGGGAGGGGGGCAAGAGACCCAGTACTTC. It codes for CASSPGALAGGGQETQYF.

Comment on this clonotype: The junction departs from the called germline gene at one end, perhaps through a read error. The J gene is TRBJ2-7, the V gene TRBV12-3 or TRBV12-4; TRBD2 agrees at 11 bases. This CDR3 region has 15 residues. This CDR3 reads CAGSGGLAGGYEQYF. CDR3 in DNA: TGTGCCGGCAGTGGCGGTCTAGCGGGAGGTTACGAGCAGTACTTC.

The chain recombines TRBV6-2 or TRBV6-3 with TRBJ2-2; TRBD2 matches 8 bases. Looked up from germline, CDR1 is MNHEY and CDR2 is SVGEGT. The CDR3 contains 16 residues. Unmatched junction bases numbered 6, after V lost 6 bases and J lost 0 bases. In DNA, the CDR3 is TGTGCCAGCAGATATCCTAGCGGGCCGAACACCGGGGAGCTGTTTTTT. Translating it yields CASRYPSGPNTGELFF.